What follows are 3 T cell receptor beta chains derived from one specimen sequenced in a study of cytomegalovirus exposure and HLA in healthy donors. The study ran its PCR with 60 Vbeta and 13 Jbeta primers. Profiled with immunoSEQ multiplex PCR; TCRdb holds only in-frame clones, not every one. The profile shows approximately 240,000 clones, roughly 79% of them singletons. Sequences were obtained from PBMCs. Receptors originate from a woman aged 40 to 55 in good health and CMV-seronegative.

The chain has TRBV7-8 and TRBJ1-6; 9 bases map to TRBD1. Germline V gene lookup returns CDR1 SGHVS and CDR2 FQNEAQ. Trimming removed 4 bases from V and 12 bases from J; junction bases left unmatched: 13. This CDR3 is built from 16 residues. The CDR3 sequence: CASSSHLGTGWVPLHF. The CDR3 DNA follows: TGTGCCAGCAGCTCTCATTTAGGGACAGGGTGGGTACCCCTCCACTTT.

J is TRBJ1-6 and V is TRBV5-6; a weak D match, TRBD1 (5 bases). Trimming shortened V by 0 bases and J by 9 bases, and 16 bases separated the two germline ends. The CDR3 is made up of 16 amino acids. Germline V gene lookup returns CDR1 SGHDT and CDR2 YYEEEE. The CDR3 DNA reads as TGTGCCAGCAGCTTGGGACGGGGGTACGGAATTTCACCCCTCCACTTT. Residues: CASSLGRGYGISPLHF. Combining the CDR3 with reference TRBV5-6 and TRBJ1-6 gives the whole variable domain DAGVTQSPTHLIKTRGQQVTLRCSPKSGHDTVSWYQQALGQGPQFIFQYYEEEERQRGNFPDRFSGHQFPNYSSELNVNALLLGDSALYLCASSLGRGYGISPLHFGNGTRLTVT.

This rearrangement joins TRBV10-2 to TRBJ2-5; the D gene is possibly TRBD1 (6 bases). V was trimmed by 4 bases and J by 4 bases, leaving 13 bases between them. The CDR3 sequence is 14 residues long. Germline-derived CDR1 and CDR2 are WSHSY and SAAADI. The CDR3 DNA follows: TGCGCCAGCAGTGTTACAGGGAGCGCAGAGACCCAGTACTTC. Translation: CASSVTGSAETQYF.